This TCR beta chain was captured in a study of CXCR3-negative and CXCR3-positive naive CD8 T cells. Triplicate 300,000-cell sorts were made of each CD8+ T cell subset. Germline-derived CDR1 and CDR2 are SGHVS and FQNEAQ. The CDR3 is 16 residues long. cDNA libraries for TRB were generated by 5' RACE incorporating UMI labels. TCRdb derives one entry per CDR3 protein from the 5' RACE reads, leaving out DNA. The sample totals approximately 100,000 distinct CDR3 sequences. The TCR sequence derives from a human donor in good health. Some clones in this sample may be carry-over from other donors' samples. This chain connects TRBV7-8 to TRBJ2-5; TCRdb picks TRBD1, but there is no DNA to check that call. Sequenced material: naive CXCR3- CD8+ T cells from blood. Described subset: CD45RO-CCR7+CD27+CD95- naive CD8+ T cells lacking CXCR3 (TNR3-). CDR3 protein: CASSPWTGARQETQYF.